This T cell receptor (beta chain) was documented in a study of blood T cell repertoires in COVID-19 (dated by TCRdb to 2019 to 2021). Looking at the study overall: Samples from collaborators originated in the United States, Italy and Spain and spanned both the acute and convalescent phases of COVID-19. Sample metadata almost always included a de-identified subject ID, COVID-19 status, age in years and sex. The repertoires were made available in a free public database intended to serve as a resource for research on the immune response to SARS-CoV-2. HLA class I and class II types, where available, came from metadata supplied by the sample provider rather than from assay-based typing. The material from the prospective study consisted of cDNA or gDNA derived from T cells, B-cell-depleted T cells, or PBMCs. Deeply sampled blood TCRbeta repertoires from subjects exposed to, actively infected with, or recovered from COVID-19 were included in the dataset. The samples were drawn from two sources: the first 160 participants of the ongoing ImmuneRACE study, and 1,254 subjects contributed by 6 global collaborators. The full study reports these points: Clinical and demographic metadata were provided uncurated, with the amount varying by source and participant.

Remarks on this clone: It lacks a known antigen. No base-level quality is on record; no much larger clone is a single base apart.

The CDR1 and CDR2 encoded by the germline V gene are MGHRA and YSYEKL. The CDR3 covers 16 residues, taking in both the cysteine and the phenylalanine. The read is trimmed to its CDR3 DNA, 48 bases read in frame from base 1. V is shortened by 4 bases, J by 11 bases, and the region joining them spans 26 bases. Each collaborating institution followed its own protocols to collect whole blood in K2EDTA tubes. For TCRbeta analysis, collaborator samples were shipped as frozen whole blood, as isolated PBMCs, or as DNA extracted from either sample type. The immunoSEQ Assay, a bias-controlled multiplex PCR, was used to amplify TCRbeta CDR3 regions from genomic DNA. As for the original processing: Nucleated cell counts per sample were estimated from amplification of reference gene primers within the assay. To quantify the absolute abundance of each unique TCRbeta CDR3 rearrangement, sequence reads were collapsed and filtered. Productive Simpson clonality was computed per sample as the square root of Simpson's diversity index over productive rearrangements. What TCRdb holds here is the immuneACCESS table cut down to in-frame rearrangements. Part of the clones is not present; checked against another copy, under half of the missing clones reflect an unresolved V gene, and the others are unexplained. V and J calls and clone size come straight from that table; D and trimming were deduced from the DNA. The table for this sample lists around 130,000 clones; roughly four fifths of them were counted only once. The ten largest clones represent 9% to 13% of the sample.

The receptor chain draws on TRBV4-1 and TRBJ1-2, with the D gene not clear enough to name. The sequenced sample was peripheral blood. The TCR originated in a human donor in a cohort sampled during active COVID-19. The CDR3 reads as follows: CASSPNPGKSWEGYTF. The bases are TGCGCCAGCAGCCCTAACCCGGGGAAGAGTTGGGAAGGATACACCTTC.